The clone carrying this T cell receptor beta chain appeared a single time. Antigen: not known. Every patient had mismatch repair deficiency by PCR or immunohistochemistry. TCR sequencing covered a few patients who responded to pembrolizumab. The sample comes from a study of PD-1 blockade in mismatch repair-deficient tumors. Turning to the study itself: Patients had approximately 12 mismatch repair-deficient cancer types, all previously treated and progressing. Whole-study findings and limits: Tumor-resident clones, often absent from pretreatment blood, expanded after pembrolizumab and then contracted.

The table came from immunoSEQ multiplex PCR; TCRdb's copy has only in-frame clones and leaves some out. The data contain around 110,000 clones, roughly 80% of them seen just once; the ten biggest clones take up about 4.5%. CDR1 and CDR2 (germline): SEHNR, FQNEAQ (reference sequence). Trimming removed 1 base at V and 4 bases at J, with 10 bases between. This CDR3 region has 14 residues. The receptor was isolated from an adult with mismatch repair-deficient cancer. The sample in question was peripheral blood, obtained 60 weeks after starting pembrolizumab. The chain joins TRBV7-9 to TRBJ1-1, with D possibly TRBD1 on 6 matching bases. CDR3: CASSLEAGVTEAFF. The CDR3 DNA follows: TGTGCCAGCAGCTTAGAGGCAGGGGTCACTGAAGCTTTCTTT.